This TCR beta chain was captured by sequencing in a study of blood T cell repertoires in COVID-19. The method was immunoSEQ multiplex PCR; TCRdb's version includes in-frame clones alone and lacks a portion of them. Altogether 65,000 to 95,000 clones are present, 78% being singletons, with the ten largest covering approximately 15%. Losses at the gene ends were 8 bases for V and 7 bases for J; bases not matched to a gene: 6. The CDR3 consists of 11 residues. Germline V lookup: CDR1 SQVTM, CDR2 ANQGSEA. This clone has a handful of counts. The receptor was derived from a human donor in a cohort sampled during active COVID-19. The chain employs TRBV29-1 and TRBJ1-1; 8 nucleotides align to TRBD1. Sequencing was performed on peripheral blood. The chain's CDR3 is CSPWTGYEAFF. The CDR3 bases are TGCAGCCCTTGGACAGGGTATGAAGCTTTCTTT.